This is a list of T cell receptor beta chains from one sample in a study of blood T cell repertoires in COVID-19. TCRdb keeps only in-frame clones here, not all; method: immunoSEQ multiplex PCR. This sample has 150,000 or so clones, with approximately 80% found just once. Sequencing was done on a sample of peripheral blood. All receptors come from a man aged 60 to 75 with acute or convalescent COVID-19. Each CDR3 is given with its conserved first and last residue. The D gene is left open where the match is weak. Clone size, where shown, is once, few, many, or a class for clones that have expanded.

TGTGCCAGCAGCTTATTGGCGGGCGGCGAGACCCAGTACTTC	CASSLLAGGETQYF	TRBJ2-5	TRBV11-1	.	.
TGCAGCGTTGACAGGGCGGGGACCGGGGAGCTGTTTTTT	CSVDRAGTGELFF	TRBJ2-2	TRBV29-1	.	few
TGTGCCAGCAGCGTAGGTCCTAGCACAGATACGCAGTATTTT	CASSVGPSTDTQYF	TRBJ2-3	TRBV9	.	.
TGTGCCAGCAGTGAATGGGACAACACAGATACGCAGTATTTT	CASSEWDNTDTQYF	TRBJ2-3	TRBV25-1	.	.
TGTGCCAGTTCGGGACAGGGGTACAATTCACCCCTCCACTTT	CASSGQGYNSPLHF	TRBJ1-6	TRBV28	TRBD1	.
TGTGCCTGGAGTGTACCCCTTGGGCTAGCGGGACCCCAAGAGACCCAGTACTTC	CAWSVPLGLAGPQETQYF	TRBJ2-5	TRBV30	TRBD2	.
TGCGCCAGCAGCAAGAAGTCTAGCGGGGACTACGAGCAGTACTTC	CASSKKSSGDYEQYF	TRBJ2-7	TRBV5-1	TRBD2	.
TGTGCCAGCAGCCCAGGGACTAGCGGCACAGATACGCAGTATTTT	CASSPGTSGTDTQYF	TRBJ2-3	TRBV6-5	TRBD2	.
TGTGCCAGCAGGTTCCCGGACGGGGGGGTATACTATGGCTACACCTTC	CASRFPDGGVYYGYTF	TRBJ1-2	TRBV28	.	.
TGTGCCAGCAGCTTAGCCCCCCTAGCGGGGGGGCCCGAGACCCAGTACTTC	CASSLAPLAGGPETQYF	TRBJ2-5	TRBV7-9	TRBD2	.
TGTGCCAGCAGTGAAAGGACAGCCCCGAACACTGAAGCTTTCTTT	CASSERTAPNTEAFF	TRBJ1-1	TRBV6-1	.	once
TGCGCCAGCAGAGAGGGACTAGCAGCCTACGAGCAGTACTTC	CASREGLAAYEQYF	TRBJ2-7	TRBV5-1	TRBD2	.
TGTGCCAGCAGCCAATCGCGCCAGGGGGAAGGCTACACCTTC	CASSQSRQGEGYTF	TRBJ1-2	TRBV16	TRBD1	.
TGTGCCAGCAGTGCAGGGGTTGTGAACACTGAAGCTTTCTTT	CASSAGVVNTEAFF	TRBJ1-1	TRBV2	.	.
TGTGCCTGGACCGTCCTCCGGACAGGGGGAGGCTCCTATGGCTACACCTTC	CAWTVLRTGGGSYGYTF	TRBJ1-2	TRBV30	TRBD1	.
TGTGCCAGCAGACCCGACAGGGGGCCGACGTACGAGCAGTACTTC	CASRPDRGPTYEQYF	TRBJ2-7	TRBV6-5	TRBD1	.
TGCGCCAGCAGCTTGGTATTGGCTGTGGAGACCCAGTACTTC	CASSLVLAVETQYF	TRBJ2-5	TRBV5-1	.	once
TGTGCCAGCAGCCAATTAGCGGGGACCTACGAGCAGTACTTC	CASSQLAGTYEQYF	TRBJ2-7	TRBV4-2	TRBD2	.
TGTGCCAGTAGGTTTGAGGTGGCCGGTCAGCCCCAGCATTTT	CASRFEVAGQPQHF	TRBJ1-5	TRBV19	.	.
TGTGCCAGCCTCCGAGCCCCCTACGAGCAGTACTTC	CASLRAPYEQYF	TRBJ2-7	TRBV28	.	.
TGTGCTAGTGGTTTGGTTCAGCGGGGCAGCTCCTACAATGAGCAGTTCTTC	CASGLVQRGSSYNEQFF	TRBJ2-1	TRBV12-5	TRBD2	.
TGTGCCAGCAGTGAGGGACAGGGGCTATGGGCTACTAGCACAGATACGCAGTATTTT	CASSEGQGLWATSTDTQYF	TRBJ2-3	TRBV6-1	TRBD1	few
TGTGCCAGCAACGAGCGGGGGGGCCAGCAGTACTTC	CASNERGGQQYF	TRBJ2-7	TRBV7-2	TRBD2	.
TGTGCCAGCAGTGACCCCGATCAGCCCCAGCATTTT	CASSDPDQPQHF	TRBJ1-5	TRBV6-4	.	.
TGCAGCGTTCAAAGGGACAGACTCTACGAGCAGTACTTC	CSVQRDRLYEQYF	TRBJ2-7	TRBV29-1	TRBD1	.
TGTGCCAGCAGTCAAACGGACAGTCCTGGGGCCAACGTCCTGACTTTC	CASSQTDSPGANVLTF	TRBJ2-6	TRBV27	.	.
TGTGCCAGCAGCGTAGGCCAGGAGAACACTGAAGCTTTCTTT	CASSVGQENTEAFF	TRBJ1-1	TRBV9	.	few
TGTGCCAGCAGCTTAGGCCCTAGCGGAAACCCCTACGAGCAGTACTTC	CASSLGPSGNPYEQYF	TRBJ2-7	TRBV7-2	TRBD2	.
TGTGCCAGCAGCGTAGTAGGGAGCACGAACACCGGGGAGCTGTTTTTT	CASSVVGSTNTGELFF	TRBJ2-2	TRBV9	.	.
TGCAGTGCTAGTCCATTCGACACCGCGACCGGGGAGCTGTTTTTT	CSASPFDTATGELFF	TRBJ2-2	TRBV20-1	.	.
TGTGCCAGGAAACGGGACAGGTGGACTGAAGCTTTCTTT	CARKRDRWTEAFF	TRBJ1-1	TRBV2	TRBD1	.
TGTGCCAGCAGCAAAGCGCCCGGGGAAGGAAACGAGCAGTACTTC	CASSKAPGEGNEQYF	TRBJ2-7	TRBV21-1	.	few
TGTGCCAGCAGTTACTCCCTTGGACAGTCCTACGAGCAGTACTTC	CASSYSLGQSYEQYF	TRBJ2-7	TRBV6-2/TRBV6-3	.	few
TGTGCCAGCAGTCCCCCGGGACACTATAATTCACCCCTCCACTTT	CASSPPGHYNSPLHF	TRBJ1-6	TRBV25-1	.	.
TGCGCCAGCTCCGAATTAAGGGGATCCGAGCAGTACTTC	CASSELRGSEQYF	TRBJ2-7	TRBV5-1	.	once
TGTGCCAGCGCTAACGGGGCAGATACGCAGTATTTT	CASANGADTQYF	TRBJ2-3	TRBV6-4	.	.
TGTGCCACCCTCTCAGGGCGACAGAGGTTCTTC	CATLSGRQRFF	TRBJ2-1	TRBV27	.	.
TGCGCCAGCAGCCCGGGCGGCGGGGGGGCATACTATGGCTACACCTTC	CASSPGGGGAYYGYTF	TRBJ1-2	TRBV5-1	.	few
TGTGCCAGCAGCTACGGACTCGGCGAGCAGTACTTC	CASSYGLGEQYF	TRBJ2-7	TRBV5-4	.	.
TGTGCCAGCAGTGAAGATCGGCTCGGGTCACCCCTCCACTTT	CASSEDRLGSPLHF	TRBJ1-6	TRBV2	.	.
TGTGCCAGCAGAAGGGGGGGAGGTCAGCCCCAGCATTTT	CASRRGGGQPQHF	TRBJ1-5	TRBV12-3/TRBV12-4	.	.
TGCAGTGCTAGTGGAAGGGAGCGAGGGGACAGCTACGAGCAGTACTTC	CSASGRERGDSYEQYF	TRBJ2-7	TRBV20-1	TRBD1	.
TGTGCCAGCAGTTACAGGGCCCATGGCTACACCTTC	CASSYRAHGYTF	TRBJ1-2	TRBV7-9	.	.
TGTGCCAGCAGCCAGGGACAGCGTCAGTGGGGCTACACCTTC	CASSQGQRQWGYTF	TRBJ1-2	TRBV3-1/TRBV3-2	TRBD1	.
TGTGCCAGCAGCCGCCGGGACAGGTCAAACACCGGGGAGCTGTTTTTT	CASSRRDRSNTGELFF	TRBJ2-2	TRBV4-2	TRBD1	.
TGTGCCACCAGTGATGGGTGGGACACGACTTACACCTTC	CATSDGWDTTYTF	TRBJ1-2	TRBV24-1	.	.
TGTGCCAGCAGCCCGGGACAGGGCGGCTATGAGCAGTTCTTC	CASSPGQGGYEQFF	TRBJ2-1	TRBV7-3	TRBD1	.
TGTGCCAGCAGTTACTCGAGGGCAGGGGCCAATGAGCAGTTCTTC	CASSYSRAGANEQFF	TRBJ2-1	TRBV6-6	.	.
TGTGCCAGCAGCTTATCCGGGACTAACAATGAGCAGTTCTTC	CASSLSGTNNEQFF	TRBJ2-1	TRBV7-2	TRBD2	.